The present T cell receptor (beta chain) was sequenced within a study of shared clonotypes between healthy human individuals. Study-wide context: Aged between 18 and 49, the donors were a couple of women and three men. CD4 naive cells filled three plates per donor, CD4 memory three, CD8 naive two and CD8 memory one.

TCRdb's copy holds only in-frame clones and misses some; the assay was immunoSEQ multiplex PCR. The sample includes approximately 2.4 million clones, 95% of them seen just once. Study-wide results and limits: Clonotypes that were shared across a handful of donors made up around 5% of naive CD4 clonotypes. The diversity represented, both genetic and in exposure history, was limited by few donors.

The CDR3 contains 14 residues. The germline gives CDR1 KGHSH, CDR2 LQKENI. Trimming removed 3 bases at V and 2 bases at J, with 9 bases between. The table lists this clone with a count of one. Its antigen remains unidentified. The sequencing input was naive CD4+ T cells sorted from blood. Subset specified: CD45RA+ positively selected. The chain carries TRBV18 and TRBJ2-3; tentative D call: TRBD1 (6 bases). This receptor was identified in a young man in good health. The CDR3 DNA sequence: TGTGCCAGCTCACCCGGACAGAACACAGATACGCAGTATTTT. Translation: CASSPGQNTDTQYF.